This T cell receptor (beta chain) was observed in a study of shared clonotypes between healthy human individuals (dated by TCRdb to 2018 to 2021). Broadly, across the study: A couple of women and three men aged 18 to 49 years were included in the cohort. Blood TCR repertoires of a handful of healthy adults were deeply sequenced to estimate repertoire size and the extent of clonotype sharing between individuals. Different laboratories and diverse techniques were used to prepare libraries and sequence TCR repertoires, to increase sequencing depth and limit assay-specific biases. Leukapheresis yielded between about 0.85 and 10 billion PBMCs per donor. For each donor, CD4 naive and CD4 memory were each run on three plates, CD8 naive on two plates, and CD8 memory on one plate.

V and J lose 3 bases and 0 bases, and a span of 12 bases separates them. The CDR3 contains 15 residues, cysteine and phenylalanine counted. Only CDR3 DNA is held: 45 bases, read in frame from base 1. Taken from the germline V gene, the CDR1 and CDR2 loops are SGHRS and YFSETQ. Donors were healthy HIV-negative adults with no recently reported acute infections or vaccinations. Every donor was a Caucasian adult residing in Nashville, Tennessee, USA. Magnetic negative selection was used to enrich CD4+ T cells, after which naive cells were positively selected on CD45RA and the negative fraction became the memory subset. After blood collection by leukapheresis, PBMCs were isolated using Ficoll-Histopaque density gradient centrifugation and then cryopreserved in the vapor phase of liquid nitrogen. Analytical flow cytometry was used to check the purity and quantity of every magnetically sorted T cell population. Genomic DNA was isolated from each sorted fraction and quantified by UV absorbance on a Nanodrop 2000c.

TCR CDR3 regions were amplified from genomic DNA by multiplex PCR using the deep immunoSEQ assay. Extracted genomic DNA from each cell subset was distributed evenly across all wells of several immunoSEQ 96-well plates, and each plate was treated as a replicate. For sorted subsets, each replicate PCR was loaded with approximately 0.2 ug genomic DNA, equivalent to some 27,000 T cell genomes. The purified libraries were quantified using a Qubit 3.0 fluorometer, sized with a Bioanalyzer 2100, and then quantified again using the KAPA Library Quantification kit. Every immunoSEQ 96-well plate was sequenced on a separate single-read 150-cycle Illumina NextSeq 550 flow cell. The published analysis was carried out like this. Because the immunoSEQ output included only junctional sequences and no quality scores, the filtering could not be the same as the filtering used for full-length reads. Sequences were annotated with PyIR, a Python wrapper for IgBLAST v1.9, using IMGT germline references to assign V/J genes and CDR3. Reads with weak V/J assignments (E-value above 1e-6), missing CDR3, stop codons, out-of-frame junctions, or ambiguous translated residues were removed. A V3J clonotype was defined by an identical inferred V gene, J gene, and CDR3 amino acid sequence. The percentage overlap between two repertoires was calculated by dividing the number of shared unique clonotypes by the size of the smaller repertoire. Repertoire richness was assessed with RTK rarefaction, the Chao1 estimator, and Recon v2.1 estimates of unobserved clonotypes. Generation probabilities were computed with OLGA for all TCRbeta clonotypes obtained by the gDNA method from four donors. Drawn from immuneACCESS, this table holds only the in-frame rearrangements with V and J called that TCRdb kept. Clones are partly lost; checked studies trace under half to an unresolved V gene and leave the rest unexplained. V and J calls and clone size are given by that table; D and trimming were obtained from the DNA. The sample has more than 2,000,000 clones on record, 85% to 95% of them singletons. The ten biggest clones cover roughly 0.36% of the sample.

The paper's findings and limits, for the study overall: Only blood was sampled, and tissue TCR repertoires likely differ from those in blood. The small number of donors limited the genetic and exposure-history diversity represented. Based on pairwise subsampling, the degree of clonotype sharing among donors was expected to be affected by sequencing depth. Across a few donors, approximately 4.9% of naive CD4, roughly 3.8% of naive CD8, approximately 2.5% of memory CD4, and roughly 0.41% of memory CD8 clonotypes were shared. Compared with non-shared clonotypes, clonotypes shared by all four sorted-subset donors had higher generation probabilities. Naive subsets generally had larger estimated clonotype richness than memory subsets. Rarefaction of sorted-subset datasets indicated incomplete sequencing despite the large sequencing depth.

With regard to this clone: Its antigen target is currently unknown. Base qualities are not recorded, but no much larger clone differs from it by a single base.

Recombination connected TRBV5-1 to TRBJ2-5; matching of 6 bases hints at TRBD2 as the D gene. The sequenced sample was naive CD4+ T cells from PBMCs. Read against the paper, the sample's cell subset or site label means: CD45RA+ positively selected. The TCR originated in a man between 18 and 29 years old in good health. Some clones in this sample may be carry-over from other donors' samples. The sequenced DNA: TGCGCCAGCAGCTCAGGGACTGATTACCAAGAGACCCAGTACTTC. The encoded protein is CASSSGTDYQETQYF.